These 27 T cell receptor beta chains originate from one sample sequenced in a study of blood T cell repertoires in COVID-19. The table came from immunoSEQ multiplex PCR; TCRdb's copy has only in-frame clones and leaves some out. The sample holds 350,000 or so clones, nearly 90% seen once. The material sequenced was peripheral blood. The receptors shown here come from a man younger than 30 with active or convalescent COVID-19.

CDR3 sequence (DNA): TGTGCCAGTATCGGGAATAGCAATCAGCCCCAGCATTTT. It translates to CASIGNSNQPQHF. The genes are TRBV28 and TRBJ1-5; D not certain. The CDR3 totals 13 residues. Deletions cut 9 bases from V and 0 bases from J, with 9 bases between. The V gene's germline CDR1 is MDHEN and CDR2 SYDVKM.

V is TRBV2 and J is TRBJ2-7; 8 bases are shared with TRBD1. Germline loops: CDR1 SNHLY, CDR2 FYNNEI. With 3 bases clipped from V and 13 bases from J, the junction kept 11 bases outside the gene matches. CDR3 length: 13 residues. The CDR3 reads CASSENRDRPSYF. CDR3 bases: TGTGCCAGCAGTGAGAACAGGGACAGGCCTTCTTACTTC.

In DNA, the CDR3 is TGTGCCAGCAGCCCGGGGGGGACAGGGAAGGACGGGGAGCTGTTTTTT. Translating it yields CASSPGGTGKDGELFF. The chain uses TRBV28 and TRBJ2-2; perhaps TRBD1 as D (9 bases). The ends were cut back, 6 bases at V and 7 bases at J, with 21 bases in the middle. Germline CDR1 and CDR2: MDHEN and SYDVKM. The CDR3 sequence is 16 residues long.

The chain recombines TRBV7-2 with TRBJ1-1; D might be TRBD1 (6 bases). This CDR3 region has 13 residues. Trimming cost V 4 bases and J 5 bases, with 11 bases left between them. Germline CDR1 reads SGHTA; CDR2 reads FQGNSA. This chain's CDR3 is CASSSTGSTEAFF. CDR3 nucleotide sequence: TGTGCCAGCAGCTCGACAGGATCGACTGAAGCTTTCTTT.

The J gene is TRBJ2-7, the V gene TRBV9, with D possibly matching TRBD2 (7 bases). CDR1 SGDLS and CDR2 YYNGEE come from the germline V gene. With 0 bases removed from V and 4 bases from J, the gap between germline ends came to 11 bases. This CDR3 spans 14 amino acids. Written as DNA, the CDR3 is TGTGCCAGCAGCGTAGAAGGGGGGGAATACGAGCAGTACTTC. Protein: CASSVEGGEYEQYF.

This clone has only one observation. The CDR3 DNA reads as TGTGCCAGTAGTATGGTACAGAGCAATCAGCCCCAGCATTTT. It is translated as CASSMVQSNQPQHF. The chain employs TRBV19 and TRBJ1-5; D remains ambiguous. Germline values: CDR1 LNHDA, CDR2 SQIVND (reference sequence). The CDR3 is 14 residues long. V lost 3 bases to trimming and J lost 1 base, with 7 bases between them.

This clone was seen only once. The chain couples TRBV29-1 to TRBJ1-2; D may be TRBD1 (6 bases). This CDR3 contains 13 residues. The V end was cut by 4 bases, the J end by 5 bases, with 14 bases between. Germline V gene lookup returns CDR1 SQVTM and CDR2 ANQGSEA. The CDR3 loop is CSVVGLQGYGYTF. CDR3 DNA sequence: TGCAGCGTTGTTGGGTTGCAGGGGTATGGCTACACCTTC.

CDR3 in amino acids: CASSLEGTGRTPLHF. The CDR3 DNA follows: TGTGCCAGCAGCTTGGAAGGGACAGGGCGAACACCCCTCCACTTT. The V gene is TRBV5-4, the J gene TRBJ1-6; 9 bases match TRBD1. The germline CDR1 and CDR2 sequences are SGHNT and YYREEE (reference sequence). V trimming: 0 bases; J trimming: 11 bases; junction bases outside the gene matches: 6. CDR3 size: 15 residues.

This chain links TRBV6-6 with TRBJ1-4, with TRBD1 as a possible D gene (5 bases). From germline, CDR1 is MNHNY and CDR2 SVGAGI (reference sequence). The ends were cut back, 2 bases at V and 7 bases at J, with 11 bases in the middle. This CDR3 region has 14 residues. As DNA, the CDR3 is TGTGCCAGCAGTTACATCAGGGTGGGTGAAAAACTGTTTTTT. Amino acids: CASSYIRVGEKLFF.

This chain connects TRBV19 to TRBJ1-5, with a possible D match to TRBD1 (6 bases). The germline V gene encodes CDR1 LNHDA and CDR2 SQIVND (reference sequence). The ends were cut back, 3 bases at V and 4 bases at J, with 13 bases in the middle. The CDR3 has 15 amino acids. CDR3 sequence (DNA): TGTGCCAGTAGTATGGTACAGGGAACGAATCAGCCCCAGCATTTT. Translated, it gives CASSMVQGTNQPQHF.

The chain couples TRBV18 to TRBJ2-7; 7 bases map to TRBD2. The CDR3 has 14 amino acids. V lost 5 bases to trimming and J lost 0 bases; unmatched junction nucleotides: 4. Germline V gene sequence: CDR1 KGHSH, CDR2 LQKENI. Here the CDR3 reads CASSSGLSSYEQYF. For the CDR3, the DNA is TGTGCCAGCTCATCGGGACTAAGCTCCTACGAGCAGTACTTC. Full variable domain (missing parts from reference TRBV18 and TRBJ2-7): NAGVMQNPRHLVRRRGQEARLRCSPMKGHSHVYWYRQLPEEGLKFMVYLQKENIIDESGMPKERFSAEFPKEGPSILRIQQVVRGDSAAYFCASSSGLSSYEQYFGPGTRLTVT.

The V and J genes are TRBV18 and TRBJ2-7; D is perhaps TRBD2 (5 bases). The germline CDR1 and CDR2 sequences are KGHSH and LQKENI. This CDR3 contains 13 residues. Trimming shortened V by 2 bases and J by 6 bases, and 11 bases separated the two germline ends. CDR3 amino acids: CASSPTRQAEQYF. For the CDR3, the DNA is TGTGCCAGCTCACCAACTAGGCAGGCCGAGCAGTACTTC.

The chain links TRBV2 to TRBJ2-1; 7 nucleotides line up with TRBD2. Germline V gene lookup returns CDR1 SNHLY and CDR2 FYNNEI. This CDR3 contains 13 residues. V was clipped by 5 bases and J by 6 bases; unmatched bases: 4. For the CDR3, the DNA is TGTGCCAGCAGTTCCGGGACTATCAATGAGCAGTTCTTC. Residues: CASSSGTINEQFF.

This clone was picked up one time. V is TRBV7-2 and J is TRBJ1-5; 7 nucleotides align to TRBD1. This CDR3 is built from 17 residues. V dropped 1 base and J dropped 7; count of bases not matched to a gene: 13. Per the germline V gene, CDR1 is SGHTA and CDR2 is FQGNSA. The DNA of the CDR3 is TGTGCCAGCAGCTTAGGGGGTCCAGGGGGTGCCTCGCAGCCCCAGCATTTT. The encoded protein is CASSLGGPGGASQPQHF.

The CDR3 reads CASTAGGMGETQYF. The CDR3 DNA is TGTGCCAGCACCGCCGGCGGGATGGGAGAGACCCAGTACTTC. This chain links TRBV7-2 with TRBJ2-5, with D perhaps TRBD2 (6 bases). Per the germline V gene, CDR1 is SGHTA and CDR2 is FQGNSA. The CDR3 is 14 residues long. The ends were cut back, 7 bases at V and 4 bases at J, with 16 bases in the middle.

This sequence joins TRBV15 and TRBJ2-7; the match to TRBD2 covers 8 bases. V lost 2 bases and J lost 2; bases outside the gene matches: 8. Germline V gives CDR1 LNHNV, CDR2 YYDKDF (reference sequence). The CDR3 runs to 16 residues. This CDR3 reads CATSRPRTGGAYEQYF. The DNA of the CDR3 is TGTGCCACCAGCAGACCCCGCACGGGGGGGGCCTACGAGCAGTACTTC.

V gene TRBV28 combines with J gene TRBJ1-6; TRBD1 might be the D (6 bases). The V and J ends lost 7 bases and 3 bases respectively, with 13 bases between them. Germline CDR1 reads MDHEN; CDR2 reads SYDVKM. CDR3 length: 15 amino acids. The CDR3 reads CASTADSFYNSPLHF. DNA of the CDR3: TGTGCCAGCACCGCGGACAGTTTCTATAATTCACCCCTCCACTTT.

This chain joins TRBV3-1 (or the pseudogene TRBV3-2) and TRBJ1-5, with 8 bases fitting TRBD1. With V trimmed by 0 bases and J by 0 bases, 7 bases remained unmatched. Germline V gene data show CDR1 as LGHDT and CDR2 as YNNKEL (reference sequence). This CDR3 region has 18 residues. CDR3 in DNA: TGTGCCAGCAGCCAAGAAGGACAGGGTCATTATAGCAATCAGCCCCAGCATTTT. As protein: CASSQEGQGHYSNQPQHF.

DNA for the CDR3: TGTGCCAGCAGCTTACAGGGCTCCTCCTACGAGCAGTACTTC. This sequence encodes CASSLQGSSYEQYF. This chain connects TRBV7-8 to TRBJ2-7, with D perhaps matching TRBD1 (5 bases). V was clipped by 2 bases and J by 0 bases, with 8 bases between them. The CDR3 length is 14 residues. CDR1 and CDR2 (germline): SGHVS, FQNEAQ.

The chain uses TRBV29-1 and TRBJ2-5; 7 positions match TRBD1. This CDR3 spans 13 amino acids. With V trimmed by 6 bases and J by 3 bases, 7 bases remained unmatched. The germline V gene has CDR1 SQVTM and CDR2 ANQGSEA. The CDR3 loop is CSVDGQVEETQYF. The CDR3 bases are TGCAGCGTAGATGGACAGGTAGAAGAGACCCAGTACTTC.

The rearrangement joins TRBV5-1 to TRBJ2-2, with a tentative D call TRBD2 (7 bases). CDR1 is SGHRS and CDR2 is YFSETQ in the germline V gene. The CDR3 extends over 15 amino acids. The V end was cut by 4 bases, the J end by 5 bases, with 15 bases between. CDR3 in DNA: TGCGCCAGCAGCCAAGGGGGGGTACATACCGGGGAGCTGTTTTTT. Translating it yields CASSQGGVHTGELFF. Based on the CDR3 plus reference TRBV5-1 and TRBJ2-2, the full variable domain is KAGVTQTPRYLIKTRGQQVTLSCSPISGHRSVSWYQQTPGQGLQFLFEYFSETQRNKGNFPGRFSGRQFSNSRSEMNVSTLELGDSALYLCASSQGGVHTGELFFGEGSRLTVL.

The chain couples TRBV20-1 to TRBJ1-1; 7 nucleotides match TRBD1. Germline V lookup: CDR1 DFQATT, CDR2 SNEGSKA (reference sequence). V was clipped by 6 bases and J by 9 bases; unmatched bases: 4. The CDR3 sequence is 10 residues long. In nucleotides, the CDR3 is TGCAGTGCCGAGACAGGGAAAGCTTTCTTT. Protein sequence: CSAETGKAFF.

This rearrangement joins TRBV15 to TRBJ2-3, with 7 bases identical to TRBD2. Germline V CDR1 and CDR2: LNHNV, YYDKDF (reference sequence). This CDR3 is 16 amino acids long. J was trimmed by 0 bases and V by 0 bases; bases with no gene match: 3. Here the CDR3 reads CATSRDGGVSTDTQYF. The CDR3 coding sequence is TGTGCCACCAGCAGAGATGGGGGGGTTAGCACAGATACGCAGTATTTT.

V usage is TRBV2 and J usage is TRBJ2-3; D is uncertain. The germline V gene encodes CDR1 SNHLY and CDR2 FYNNEI. CDR3 length equals 11 residues. Trimming removed 7 bases from V and 4 bases from J, with 6 bases in between. The CDR3 coding sequence is TGTGCCAGCACCCGTGCAGATACGCAGTATTTT. Its translation is CASTRADTQYF. The entire variable domain, with the rest obtained from reference TRBV2 and TRBJ2-3, is as follows: EPEVTQTPSHQVTQMGQEVILRCVPISNHLYFYWYRQILGQKVEFLVSFYNNEISEKSEIFDDQFSVERPDGSNFTLKIRSTKLEDSAMYFCASTRADTQYFGPGTRLTVL.

The chain recombines TRBV10-3 with TRBJ2-5; 10 positions agree with TRBD1. The germline V gene encodes CDR1 ENHRY and CDR2 SYGVKD. V was pared by 3 bases and J by 0 bases, with 10 bases of the junction left unmatched. The CDR3 has 18 residues. The chain's CDR3 is CAISDAIPGTGDQETQYF. For the CDR3, the DNA is TGTGCCATCAGTGACGCGATCCCAGGGACAGGGGACCAAGAGACCCAGTACTTC.

This chain links TRBV6-5 with TRBJ2-3, with D hard to call. CDR1 and CDR2 from the germline V gene are MNHEY and SVGAGI. The V and J ends lost 6 bases and 4 bases respectively, with 11 bases between them. The CDR3 is 13 residues long. The CDR3 loop is CASRRTRADTQYF. CDR3 in DNA: TGTGCCAGCAGACGAACACGGGCAGATACGCAGTATTTT.

This chain links TRBV18 with TRBJ2-7; the match to TRBD2 covers 9 bases. V was clipped by 1 base and J by 3 bases; unmatched bases: 7. The CDR3 covers 16 residues. The V gene's germline CDR1 is KGHSH and CDR2 LQKENI. The CDR3 spells CASSPLVAGGDYEQYF. The DNA of the CDR3 is TGTGCCAGCTCACCACTGGTGGCGGGGGGGGACTACGAGCAGTACTTC. Filled out from reference TRBV18 and TRBJ2-7, the complete variable domain reads NAGVMQNPRHLVRRRGQEARLRCSPMKGHSHVYWYRQLPEEGLKFMVYLQKENIIDESGMPKERFSAEFPKEGPSILRIQQVVRGDSAAYFCASSPLVAGGDYEQYFGPGTRLTVT.